These T cell receptor beta chains were read from a single sample in a study of blood T cell repertoires in COVID-19. Generated by immunoSEQ multiplex PCR, the TCRdb table keeps only in-frame clones and is missing some. The table shows 250,000 to 350,000 clones, with roughly 85% occurring only once. Sequenced sample: PBMCs or T cells enriched from blood (not recorded which). The receptors come from a woman younger than 45 who had recovered from COVID-19. The CDR3 runs from the conserved cysteine through the conserved F or W. Fields, in order: D gene, V gene, J gene, clone size, CDR3 protein, CDR3 DNA. The D gene is left open where the match is weak. Not every row has a clone size; where given, it reads once, few, many or a size class.

d_call: -; v_call: TRBV6-5; j_call: TRBJ1-3; clone_size: -; cdr3_aa: CASSYSFRNTIYF; cdr3_nt: TGTGCCAGCAGTTACTCATTTCGGAACACCATATATTTT
d_call: -; v_call: TRBV28; j_call: TRBJ2-3; clone_size: -; cdr3_aa: CASSSHGLKADTQYF; cdr3_nt: TGTGCCAGCAGTTCCCACGGACTAAAAGCAGATACGCAGTATTTT
d_call: -; v_call: TRBV10-3; j_call: TRBJ2-4; clone_size: -; cdr3_aa: CATAELGGGTGTKNIQYF; cdr3_nt: TGTGCCACCGCTGAGTTGGGCGGTGGAACCGGGACCAAAAACATTCAGTACTTC
d_call: -; v_call: TRBV7-2; j_call: TRBJ2-5; clone_size: -; cdr3_aa: CASSLFGHKETQYF; cdr3_nt: TGTGCCAGCAGCTTGTTTGGACACAAAGAGACCCAGTACTTC
d_call: TRBD2; v_call: TRBV7-3; j_call: TRBJ2-1; clone_size: -; cdr3_aa: CASSLTGGRAIDEQFF; cdr3_nt: TGTGCCAGCAGCTTAACGGGCGGGAGGGCCATCGATGAGCAGTTCTTC
d_call: TRBD1; v_call: TRBV7-8; j_call: TRBJ1-5; clone_size: -; cdr3_aa: CASSLEAWTGDQPQHF; cdr3_nt: TGTGCCAGCAGCTTAGAAGCCTGGACAGGGGATCAGCCCCAGCATTTT
d_call: TRBD1; v_call: TRBV5-4; j_call: TRBJ2-3; clone_size: -; cdr3_aa: CASSLVGQASTDTQYF; cdr3_nt: TGTGCCAGCAGCTTGGTGGGACAGGCTAGCACAGATACGCAGTATTTT
d_call: -; v_call: TRBV6-6; j_call: TRBJ1-2; clone_size: few; cdr3_aa: CASSSSETFGYTF; cdr3_nt: TGTGCCAGCAGTTCGTCAGAAACGTTTGGCTACACCTTC
d_call: -; v_call: TRBV4-1; j_call: TRBJ2-3; clone_size: once; cdr3_aa: CASSEDRINTDTQYF; cdr3_nt: TGCGCCAGTTCGGAGGACCGCATCAACACAGATACGCAGTATTTT
d_call: -; v_call: TRBV28; j_call: TRBJ2-7; clone_size: -; cdr3_aa: CASSLRYEQYF; cdr3_nt: TGTGCCAGCAGTCTAAGATACGAGCAGTACTTC
d_call: -; v_call: TRBV6-6; j_call: TRBJ1-1; clone_size: -; cdr3_aa: CASSYLQVEAFF; cdr3_nt: TGTGCCAGCAGTTACTTGCAGGTTGAAGCTTTCTTT
d_call: TRBD2; v_call: TRBV7-8; j_call: TRBJ2-1; clone_size: -; cdr3_aa: CASSPWTSGGSYNEQFF; cdr3_nt: TGTGCCAGCAGCCCCTGGACTAGCGGGGGATCCTACAATGAGCAGTTCTTC
d_call: -; v_call: TRBV6-6; j_call: TRBJ2-1; clone_size: few; cdr3_aa: CASSLDLALYNEQFF; cdr3_nt: TGTGCCAGCAGCCTAGATCTAGCGCTATACAATGAGCAGTTCTTC
d_call: -; v_call: TRBV20-1; j_call: TRBJ2-7; clone_size: -; cdr3_aa: CSASSWQGNTYEQYF; cdr3_nt: TGCAGTGCTAGTTCTTGGCAGGGGAATACCTACGAGCAGTACTTC
d_call: TRBD2; v_call: TRBV10-1; j_call: TRBJ2-2; clone_size: -; cdr3_aa: CASSEAGAGELFF; cdr3_nt: TGCGCCAGCAGTGAAGCGGGAGCCGGGGAGCTGTTTTTT
d_call: -; v_call: TRBV27; j_call: TRBJ1-3; clone_size: -; cdr3_aa: CASSPRGTYFRGNTIYF; cdr3_nt: TGTGCCAGCAGTCCCCGCGGGACTTACTTCCGTGGAAACACCATATATTTT
d_call: -; v_call: TRBV5-3; j_call: TRBJ2-5; clone_size: -; cdr3_aa: CARSSEVMETQYF; cdr3_nt: TGTGCCAGAAGCTCGGAGGTAATGGAGACCCAGTACTTC
d_call: -; v_call: TRBV19; j_call: TRBJ2-3; clone_size: -; cdr3_aa: CASNTPSESGTQYF; cdr3_nt: TGTGCCAGTAATACACCAAGCGAGTCGGGTACGCAGTATTTT
d_call: TRBD2; v_call: TRBV5-6; j_call: TRBJ2-7; clone_size: -; cdr3_aa: CASSLSGLVPYEQYF; cdr3_nt: TGTGCCAGCAGCTTGTCGGGACTAGTCCCCTACGAGCAGTACTTC
d_call: -; v_call: TRBV4-1; j_call: TRBJ1-2; clone_size: -; cdr3_aa: CASSPGNRDNYGYTF; cdr3_nt: TGCGCCAGCAGCCCCGGGAACAGGGACAACTATGGCTACACCTTC
d_call: -; v_call: TRBV12-3/TRBV12-4; j_call: TRBJ2-7; clone_size: -; cdr3_aa: CASSFSVYEQYF; cdr3_nt: TGTGCCAGCAGTTTTAGTGTCTACGAGCAGTACTTC
d_call: TRBD1; v_call: TRBV29-1; j_call: TRBJ2-5; clone_size: -; cdr3_aa: CSVDNGRTGPQETQYF; cdr3_nt: TGCAGCGTTGACAATGGTAGGACAGGGCCCCAAGAGACCCAGTACTTC
d_call: -; v_call: TRBV6-5; j_call: TRBJ1-2; clone_size: -; cdr3_aa: CASSYSATSGYGYTF; cdr3_nt: TGTGCCAGCAGTTACTCCGCAACCAGTGGCTATGGCTACACCTTC
d_call: -; v_call: TRBV24-1; j_call: TRBJ2-7; clone_size: -; cdr3_aa: CATSEYGTYEQYF; cdr3_nt: TGTGCCACCAGTGAGTACGGGACCTACGAGCAGTACTTC
d_call: TRBD1; v_call: TRBV6-1; j_call: TRBJ2-1; clone_size: once; cdr3_aa: CASSDPTDRGDEQFF; cdr3_nt: TGTGCCAGCAGTGACCCCACGGACAGGGGCGATGAGCAGTTCTTC
d_call: TRBD1; v_call: TRBV7-9; j_call: TRBJ2-1; clone_size: -; cdr3_aa: CASSSRFGTGVGYNEQFF; cdr3_nt: TGTGCCAGCAGCTCACGATTCGGGACAGGGGTGGGTTACAATGAGCAGTTCTTC
d_call: -; v_call: TRBV7-9; j_call: TRBJ2-7; clone_size: once; cdr3_aa: CASSLVEYEQYF; cdr3_nt: TGTGCCAGCAGCTTAGTAGAGTACGAGCAGTACTTC
d_call: TRBD1; v_call: TRBV29-1; j_call: TRBJ2-5; clone_size: -; cdr3_aa: CSVDYRGETQYF; cdr3_nt: TGCAGCGTCGATTACAGGGGGGAGACCCAGTACTTC
d_call: -; v_call: TRBV4-1; j_call: TRBJ1-5; clone_size: -; cdr3_aa: CASSQRGGRNQPQHF; cdr3_nt: TGCGCCAGCAGCCAACGTGGAGGTCGCAATCAGCCCCAGCATTTT
d_call: TRBD1; v_call: TRBV5-1; j_call: TRBJ2-2; clone_size: -; cdr3_aa: CASSLGQGTGELFF; cdr3_nt: TGCGCCAGCAGCTTGGGACAGGGCACCGGGGAGCTGTTTTTT
d_call: -; v_call: TRBV9; j_call: TRBJ2-1; clone_size: -; cdr3_aa: CASSVDDGSRFGEQFF; cdr3_nt: TGTGCCAGCAGCGTAGATGATGGGTCGCGATTCGGGGAGCAGTTCTTC
d_call: -; v_call: TRBV10-2; j_call: TRBJ1-6; clone_size: -; cdr3_aa: CASRGPGQKSSSYNSPLHF; cdr3_nt: TGCGCCAGCAGGGGACCGGGACAAAAAAGTAGCTCCTATAATTCACCCCTCCACTTT
d_call: -; v_call: TRBV6-5; j_call: TRBJ1-1; clone_size: -; cdr3_aa: CASREGSTEAFF; cdr3_nt: TGTGCCAGCAGAGAGGGTAGTACTGAAGCTTTCTTT
d_call: -; v_call: TRBV28; j_call: TRBJ1-2; clone_size: -; cdr3_aa: CASTNSQQAHGYTF; cdr3_nt: TGTGCCAGCACCAACTCCCAACAGGCACATGGCTACACCTTC
d_call: -; v_call: TRBV4-1; j_call: TRBJ1-5; clone_size: -; cdr3_aa: CASSQDGQTNQPQHF; cdr3_nt: TGCGCCAGCAGCCAAGACGGACAGACGAATCAGCCCCAGCATTTT
d_call: -; v_call: TRBV27; j_call: TRBJ1-5; clone_size: -; cdr3_aa: CASSFRYSNQPQHF; cdr3_nt: TGTGCCAGCAGTTTCCGGTATAGCAATCAGCCCCAGCATTTT
d_call: TRBD1; v_call: TRBV10-1; j_call: TRBJ1-2; clone_size: -; cdr3_aa: CASIGSRGYGYTF; cdr3_nt: TGCGCCAGCATTGGGAGCAGGGGGTATGGCTACACCTTC
d_call: TRBD1; v_call: TRBV28; j_call: TRBJ2-3; clone_size: -; cdr3_aa: CASLNGDRGPDTQYF; cdr3_nt: TGTGCCAGCTTAAATGGGGACAGGGGGCCAGATACGCAGTATTTT
d_call: -; v_call: TRBV9; j_call: TRBJ2-3; clone_size: -; cdr3_aa: CASSERQKDTQYF; cdr3_nt: TGTGCCAGCAGCGAACGACAGAAAGATACGCAGTATTTT
d_call: -; v_call: TRBV7-2; j_call: TRBJ2-1; clone_size: -; cdr3_aa: CASSLDSSSYNEQFF; cdr3_nt: TGTGCCAGCAGCTTAGATTCGAGCTCCTACAATGAGCAGTTCTTC
d_call: -; v_call: TRBV20-1; j_call: TRBJ2-3; clone_size: -; cdr3_aa: CSASIAQPTDTQYF; cdr3_nt: TGCAGTGCTAGTATAGCCCAGCCCACAGATACGCAGTATTTT
d_call: TRBD2; v_call: TRBV5-1; j_call: TRBJ2-1; clone_size: -; cdr3_aa: CASSLAGASGTYNEQFF; cdr3_nt: TGCGCCAGCAGCTTGGCCGGTGCTAGCGGGACCTACAATGAGCAGTTCTTC
d_call: -; v_call: TRBV7-9; j_call: TRBJ2-2; clone_size: -; cdr3_aa: CASSFLAENTGELFF; cdr3_nt: TGTGCCAGCAGCTTTCTAGCTGAGAACACCGGGGAGCTGTTTTTT
d_call: -; v_call: TRBV6-1; j_call: TRBJ1-5; clone_size: -; cdr3_aa: CASSEVHRGKDF; cdr3_nt: TGTGCCAGCAGTGAAGTCCACAGAGGGAAGGATTTT
d_call: TRBD1; v_call: TRBV5-8; j_call: TRBJ2-7; clone_size: -; cdr3_aa: CASSPGPHRDRHYEQYF; cdr3_nt: TGTGCCAGCAGCCCTGGACCGCACCGGGACAGGCACTACGAGCAGTACTTC
d_call: -; v_call: TRBV15; j_call: TRBJ1-5; clone_size: -; cdr3_aa: CATSRDFAGNQPQHF; cdr3_nt: TGTGCCACCAGCAGAGATTTCGCGGGGAATCAGCCCCAGCATTTT
d_call: -; v_call: TRBV5-1; j_call: TRBJ2-1; clone_size: -; cdr3_aa: CASSSAASSYNEQFF; cdr3_nt: TGCGCCAGCAGCTCGGCGGCGAGCTCCTACAATGAGCAGTTCTTC
d_call: TRBD1; v_call: TRBV15; j_call: TRBJ2-7; clone_size: -; cdr3_aa: CATSAWPFRTGVNDEQYF; cdr3_nt: TGTGCCACCAGCGCCTGGCCGTTTAGGACAGGGGTAAACGACGAGCAGTACTTC
d_call: -; v_call: TRBV28; j_call: TRBJ2-3; clone_size: -; cdr3_aa: CASKAGGTDTQYF; cdr3_nt: TGTGCCAGCAAAGCGGGCGGCACAGATACGCAGTATTTT
d_call: TRBD2; v_call: TRBV28; j_call: TRBJ2-1; clone_size: -; cdr3_aa: CASSNAGGPHNEQFF; cdr3_nt: TGTGCCAGCAGCAATGCGGGGGGGCCCCACAATGAGCAGTTCTTC
d_call: TRBD2; v_call: TRBV11-3; j_call: TRBJ2-1; clone_size: -; cdr3_aa: CASSFQAGSEVGNEQFF; cdr3_nt: TGTGCCAGCAGCTTCCAAGCGGGATCGGAAGTCGGCAATGAGCAGTTCTTC